This TCR beta chain was sequenced in a study of beta chain features in type 1 diabetes. Study-level background: Cell yields, gender and age were similar in healthy donors and patients.

Study-wide findings and caveats: Type 1 diabetes patients had TCRB CDR3s that were shorter (moderately but significantly so) in all four CD4+ subsets. VDJ junctions from type 1 diabetes patients carried fewer insertions and larger deletions.

This clone was seen more than once but under ten times. Its target is not known. The germline V gene encodes CDR1 SGHTA and CDR2 FQGTGA. The CDR3 loop spans 13 amino acids. Trimming took off 1 base at V and 8 bases at J, with 11 bases between the two ends. Expressed TCRB transcripts were sequenced, since all the RNA that had been isolated was reverse transcribed. The protocol was immunoSEQ multiplex PCR, while the TCRdb copy is restricted to in-frame clones and leaves out a portion. The data contain about 150,000 clones, about 10% of them singletons. Only one heparinised blood draw was taken per donor, and its volume averaged about 116 mL.

Sequencing input: naive CD4+ T cells from blood. The TCR was taken from a man aged 18 to 29 in good health. The rearrangement joins TRBV7-3 to TRBJ1-2; D call uncertain. The CDR3 DNA sequence: TGTGCCAGCAGCTTAAGCGGGCTTGTCGGCTACACCTTC. Protein product: CASSLSGLVGYTF.